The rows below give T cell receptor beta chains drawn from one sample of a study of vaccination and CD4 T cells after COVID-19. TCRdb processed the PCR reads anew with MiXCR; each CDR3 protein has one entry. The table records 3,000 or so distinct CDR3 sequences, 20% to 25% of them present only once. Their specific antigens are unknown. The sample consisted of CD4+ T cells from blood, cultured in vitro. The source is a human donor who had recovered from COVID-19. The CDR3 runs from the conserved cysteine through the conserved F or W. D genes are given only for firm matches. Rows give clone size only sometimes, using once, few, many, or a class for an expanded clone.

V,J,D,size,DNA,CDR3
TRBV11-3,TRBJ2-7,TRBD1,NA,TGTGCCGGCCACAGGGGGCGAAGATTCCTAGCGGACCTCTACGAGCAGTACTTC,CAGHRGRRFLADLYEQYF
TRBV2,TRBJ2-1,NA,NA,TGTGCCAGCAGTTCACTCTCGTACAATGAGCAGTTCTTC,CASSSLSYNEQFF
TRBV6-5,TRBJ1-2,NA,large,TGTGCCAGCAGTTACTCGACCGGGGGCGTCTATGGCTACACCTTC,CASSYSTGGVYGYTF
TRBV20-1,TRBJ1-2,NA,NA,TGCAGTGCTAGAGATAGTTCACATTTCGGTGGCTACACCTTC,CSARDSSHFGGYTF
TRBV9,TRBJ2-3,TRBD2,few,TGTGCCAGCAGCACACCTAGCGGGGTGATCACAGATACGCAGTATTTT,CASSTPSGVITDTQYF
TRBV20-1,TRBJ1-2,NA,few,TGCAGTGTAATGAGAGGGAGCTATGGCTACACCTTC,CSVMRGSYGYTF
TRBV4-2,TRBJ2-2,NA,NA,TGTGCCAGCAGCCAGGGAGCGAACACCGGGGAGCTGTTTTTT,CASSQGANTGELFF
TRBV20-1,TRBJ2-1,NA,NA,TGCAGTGTTGTTCTCCATGAGCAGTTCTTC,CSVVLHEQFF
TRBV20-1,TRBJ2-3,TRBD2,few,TGCAGTGCTAGAGCCCCAACCCGGGACTACCAACCACTTACGCAGTATTTT,CSARAPTRDYQPLTQYF
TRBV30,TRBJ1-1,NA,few,TGTGCCTGGGGGAGGCCCGGCCAGGGCTATGAAGCTTTCTTT,CAWGRPGQGYEAFF